This passage covers 19 T cell receptor beta chains from one sample sequenced in a study of OX40 agonist ivuxolimab in advanced cancers. Sequencing used immunoSEQ multiplex PCR; TCRdb keeps in-frame clones, though not all of them. Of under 80,000 clones in the sample, 80% to 90% were seen once. This material consisted of CD4+ or CD8+ T cells sorted from blood, taken in a trial of the OX40 agonist ivuxolimab. These receptors all stem from an adult with an advanced solid tumor such as melanoma, head and neck, liver or kidney cancer.

CDR3 sequence: CASWAQTGGAYEQYF. Here the CDR3 DNA reads TGTGCCAGCTGGGCCCAGACAGGGGGGGCCTACGAGCAGTACTTC. The V call is TRBV6-1, the J call TRBJ2-7; 9 nucleotides line up with TRBD1. V gave up 8 bases and J gave up 2 bases; unmatched junction bases: 10. The V gene's germline CDR1 is MNHNS and CDR2 SASEGT. This CDR3 is built from 15 residues.

This sequence joins TRBV4-2 and TRBJ2-7; TRBD2 matches 11 bases. J was trimmed by 1 base and V by 1 base; bases with no gene match: 3. This CDR3 is built from 16 residues. Germline V gene sequence: CDR1 LGHNA, CDR2 YNFKEQ. CDR3 amino acids: CASSQVGLAGSYEQYF. Here the CDR3 DNA reads TGTGCCAGCAGCCAAGTCGGACTAGCGGGTTCCTACGAGCAGTACTTC.

The rearrangement links TRBV5-1 to TRBJ2-3, with 8 bases lining up with TRBD2. This CDR3 is 16 amino acids long. Germline V CDR1 and CDR2: SGHRS, YFSETQ. Losses at the gene ends were 4 bases for V and 5 bases for J; bases not matched to a gene: 12. The CDR3 DNA sequence: TGCGCCAGCAGCCGCCGGGGAAGCGGGGGAAGAGATACGCAGTATTTT. It encodes CASSRRGSGGRDTQYF.

A remark on this clone: Other DNA sequences in this sample translate to the same CDR3. The J gene is TRBJ1-2, the V gene TRBV28, with D perhaps TRBD1 (6 bases). Germline CDR1 reads MDHEN; CDR2 reads SYDVKM. The V and J ends lost 2 bases and 4 bases respectively, with 11 bases between them. The CDR3 spans 14 residues. CDR3 in amino acids: CASSLGRGGYGYTF. CDR3 bases: TGTGCCAGCAGTTTAGGAAGGGGGGGCTATGGCTACACCTTC.

This rearrangement joins TRBV28 to TRBJ1-2; D is possibly TRBD1 (5 bases). This CDR3 is 14 amino acids long. V dropped 2 bases and J dropped 8 bases, with 15 bases sitting between them. Germline-derived CDR1 and CDR2 are MDHEN and SYDVKM. DNA of the CDR3: TGTGCCAGCAGTTTAGGCGGGGCGAACTTAGGCTACACCTTC. Residues: CASSLGGANLGYTF.

The gene calls are TRBV27 and TRBJ1-1; unclear D gene. Trimming took 6 bases from V and 6 from J, leaving 17 bases between them. The CDR3 contains 14 residues. Germline V gene sequence: CDR1 MNHEY, CDR2 SMNVEV (reference sequence). The CDR3 bases are TGTGCCAGCAGCATGACAAGGGATAATCCTGAAGCTTTCTTT. Its protein product is CASSMTRDNPEAFF.

The rearrangement uses TRBV2 and TRBJ2-7; the match to TRBD1 covers 8 bases. This CDR3 is built from 13 residues. CDR1 and CDR2 from the germline V gene are SNHLY and FYNNEI. The V gene end was trimmed by 8 bases and the J gene end by 1 base; junction bases not matched to a gene: 4. The CDR3 DNA reads TGTGCCAGCGGGGACAGGTTTTCCTACGAGCAGTACTTC. It codes for CASGDRFSYEQYF.

The chain employs TRBV27 and TRBJ1-1, with D perhaps TRBD1 (6 bases). CDR3 size: 14 residues. Germline V gene data show CDR1 as MNHEY and CDR2 as SMNVEV (reference sequence). Trimming took off 3 bases at V and 6 bases at J, with 14 bases between the two ends. The CDR3 DNA sequence: TGTGCCAGCAGTTTGGGGACACGGGTCGCTGAAGCTTTCTTT. It encodes CASSLGTRVAEAFF.

V usage is TRBV5-4 and J usage is TRBJ2-4, with D possibly TRBD2 on 6 matching bases. V was pared by 2 bases and J by 6 bases, with 12 bases between. This CDR3 is built from 14 residues. The V gene's germline CDR1 is SGHNT and CDR2 YYREEE (reference sequence). CDR3 coding DNA: TGTGCCAGCAGCTTAGGAGGGGAAGGAAACATTCAGTACTTC. Protein product: CASSLGGEGNIQYF.

V usage is TRBV7-2 and J usage is TRBJ2-7; 8 positions agree with TRBD1. With 5 bases clipped from V and 3 bases from J, the junction kept 3 bases outside the gene matches. Germline CDR1 reads SGHTA; CDR2 reads FQGNSA. The CDR3 is 13 residues long. CDR3 residues: CASSQGAVYEQYF. DNA of the CDR3: TGTGCCAGCAGCCAGGGGGCCGTCTACGAGCAGTACTTC.

This sequence joins TRBV28 and TRBJ2-3; D possibly corresponds to TRBD2 (7 bases). Germline CDR1 reads MDHEN; CDR2 reads SYDVKM. Between the trimmed V and J ends, which lost 2 bases and 2 bases, there was a span of 11 bases. The CDR3 length is 15 residues. In DNA, the CDR3 is TGTGCCAGCAGTTTAAGGGGGGGGACCACAGATACGCAGTATTTT. Protein sequence: CASSLRGGTTDTQYF.

This chain links TRBV9 with TRBJ2-1; D is unclear. The V gene lost 0 bases and the J gene lost 6 bases, with 16 bases spanning the gap. This CDR3 region has 16 residues. Per germline, CDR1 SGDLS and CDR2 YYNGEE. Here the CDR3 DNA reads TGTGCCAGCAGCGTAGGAGACACAGAATTCGGCAATGAGCAGTTCTTC. Protein product: CASSVGDTEFGNEQFF.

The chain recombines TRBV5-5 with TRBJ1-1; the D gene is possibly TRBD1 (5 bases). V gave up 0 bases and J gave up 6 bases, with 15 bases separating them. The CDR3 is made up of 15 amino acids. Germline V gives CDR1 SGHKS, CDR2 YYEKEE (reference sequence). The CDR3 nucleotides are TGTGCCAGCAGCTTGGCCCCAAGTCCGGGGGCTGAAGCTTTCTTT. Its translation is CASSLAPSPGAEAFF.

V and J are TRBV9 and TRBJ2-4; 7 nucleotides line up with TRBD2. Germline CDR1 reads SGDLS; CDR2 reads YYNGEE. The CDR3 length is 14 residues. The trim removed 4 bases at V and 5 bases at J, leaving 6 bases unmatched. Here the CDR3 reads CASSFGTNQNIQYF. CDR3 in DNA: TGTGCCAGCAGCTTCGGGACTAACCAAAACATTCAGTACTTC.

V is TRBV10-3 and J is TRBJ1-1; a possible D gene is TRBD1 (5 bases). Trimming left V 3 bases short and J 9 bases short, with 20 bases between. Germline CDR1 and CDR2: ENHRY and SYGVKD. This CDR3 is 15 amino acids long. CDR3 coding DNA: TGTGCCATCAGTGATCACCGGGACGGAGCGGGGAAAGCTTTCTTT. Its translation: CAISDHRDGAGKAFF.

A remark on this clone: Other DNA sequences of this sample code for an identical CDR3. The V gene is TRBV30, the J gene TRBJ1-4; D ambiguous. The CDR3 has 13 residues. V was shortened by 3 bases and J by 5 bases, with 10 bases between the two germline ends. Germline V CDR1 and CDR2: GTSNPN, SVGIG (reference sequence). The CDR3, as DNA: TGTGCCTGGAGCGCCCGACCCAATGAAAAACTGTTTTTT. Translated: CAWSARPNEKLFF.

V and J are TRBV6-1 and TRBJ2-3; D is ambiguous. The length of the CDR3 is 13 residues. Trimming took 4 bases from V and 6 from J, leaving 11 bases between them. Germline values: CDR1 MNHNS, CDR2 SASEGT. The CDR3 reads CASSVLLADTQYF. As DNA, the CDR3 is TGTGCCAGCAGTGTTCTACTGGCGGATACGCAGTATTTT.

The gene calls are TRBV4-2 and TRBJ1-6; D possibly corresponds to TRBD1 (5 bases). Germline-derived CDR1 and CDR2 are LGHNA and YNFKEQ. Trimming removed 5 bases from V and 7 bases from J, with 15 bases in between. The CDR3 loop spans 15 amino acids. DNA of the CDR3: TGTGCCAGCAGCTCAGAGGGGACGGGAAATTCACCCCTCCACTTT. This translates into CASSSEGTGNSPLHF.

In this sample, this clone turned up a few times. The CDR3 protein is CASEGQKNEKLFF. Here the CDR3 DNA reads TGTGCCTCAGAGGGACAGAAAAATGAAAAACTGTTTTTT. The chain employs TRBV19 and TRBJ1-4; 7 nucleotides match TRBD1. CDR3 size: 13 residues. With V trimmed by 11 bases and J by 5 bases, 8 bases remained unmatched. Germline lookup yields CDR1 LNHDA and CDR2 SQIVND (reference sequence).